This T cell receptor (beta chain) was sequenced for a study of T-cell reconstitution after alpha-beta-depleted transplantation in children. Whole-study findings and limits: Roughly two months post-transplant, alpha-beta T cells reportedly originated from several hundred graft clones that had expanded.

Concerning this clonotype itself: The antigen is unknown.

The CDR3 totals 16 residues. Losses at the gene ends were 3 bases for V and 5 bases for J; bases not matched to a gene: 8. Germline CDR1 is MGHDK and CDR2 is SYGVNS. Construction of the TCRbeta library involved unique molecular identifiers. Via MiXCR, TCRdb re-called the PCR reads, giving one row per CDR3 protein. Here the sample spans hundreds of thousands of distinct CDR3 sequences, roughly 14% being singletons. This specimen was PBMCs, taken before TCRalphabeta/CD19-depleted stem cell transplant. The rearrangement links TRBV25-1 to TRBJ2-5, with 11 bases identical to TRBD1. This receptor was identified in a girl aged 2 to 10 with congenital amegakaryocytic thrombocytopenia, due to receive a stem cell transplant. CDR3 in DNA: TGTGCCAGCAGTGACCGGGACAGGGGGTTGGAGGAGACCCAGTACTTC. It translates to CASSDRDRGLEETQYF.